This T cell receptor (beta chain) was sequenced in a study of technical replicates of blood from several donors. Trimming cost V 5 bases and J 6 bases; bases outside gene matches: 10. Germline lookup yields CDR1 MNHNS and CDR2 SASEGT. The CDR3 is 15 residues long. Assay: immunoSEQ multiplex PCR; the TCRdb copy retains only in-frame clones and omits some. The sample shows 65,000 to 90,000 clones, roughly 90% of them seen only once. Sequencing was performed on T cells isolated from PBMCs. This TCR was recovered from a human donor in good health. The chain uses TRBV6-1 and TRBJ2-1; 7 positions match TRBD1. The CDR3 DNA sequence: TGTGCCAGCAGTCCCCGGGTCGCAGGGGGCAATGAGCAGTTCTTC. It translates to CASSPRVAGGNEQFF.